This passage covers 24 T cell receptor beta chains from one sample sequenced in a study of OX40 agonist ivuxolimab in advanced cancers. TCRdb's copy holds only in-frame clones and misses some; the assay was immunoSEQ multiplex PCR. The sample consists of about 48,000 clones, about 85% of them appearing once. The sequencing here drew on CD4+ or CD8+ T cells sorted from blood, taken in a trial of the OX40 agonist ivuxolimab. Every receptor here comes from an adult with an advanced solid tumor such as melanoma, head and neck, liver or kidney cancer.

The rearrangement links TRBV7-2 to TRBJ2-3; the match to TRBD1 covers 7 bases. Germline trimming cut 5 bases from V and 1 base from J; bases unmatched to any gene: 9. The CDR3 has 16 amino acids. Germline CDR1 SGHTA, CDR2 FQGNSA. CDR3 in amino acids: CASSRGPGYGTDTQYF. The CDR3 DNA is TGTGCCAGCAGCAGGGGGCCAGGGTATGGCACAGATACGCAGTATTTT. Variable domain in full (rest from reference TRBV7-2 and TRBJ2-3): GAGVSQSPSNKVTEKGKDVELRCDPISGHTALYWYRQSLGQGLEFLIYFQGNSAPDKSGLPSDRFSAERTGGSVSTLTIQRTQQEDSAVYLCASSRGPGYGTDTQYFGPGTRLTVL.

The J gene is TRBJ2-1, the V gene TRBV6-1, with D perhaps TRBD2 (6 bases). The ends were cut back, 6 bases at V and 9 bases at J, with 12 bases in the middle. This CDR3 region has 12 residues. Germline assignment: CDR1 MNHNS and CDR2 SASEGT. CDR3 bases: TGTGCCAGCAGCGGGGGTTTCGGTGAGCAGTTCTTC. Encoded protein: CASSGGFGEQFF.

V usage is TRBV7-9 and J usage is TRBJ2-7; a possible D gene is TRBD1 (5 bases). V gave up 5 bases and J gave up 2 bases, with 13 bases separating them. The germline gives CDR1 SEHNR, CDR2 FQNEAQ (reference sequence). The CDR3 extends over 14 amino acids. CDR3 nucleotide sequence: TGTGCCAGCAGCCCAGGGCGTACCACCTACGAGCAGTACTTC. Translating gives CASSPGRTTYEQYF.

This chain uses TRBV19 with TRBJ2-3, with D hard to call. The V end lost 6 bases, the J end lost 4 bases, and 11 bases lay between the germline ends. In germline, CDR1 is LNHDA, CDR2 SQIVND (reference sequence). This CDR3 has 13 residues. In DNA, the CDR3 is TGTGCCAGTAGAGGGCCCCCGGCAGATACGCAGTATTTT. Its translation: CASRGPPADTQYF.

The chain joins TRBV10-3 to TRBJ2-1; TRBD2 matches at 10 bases. The CDR3 has 13 amino acids. Germline V lookup: CDR1 ENHRY, CDR2 SYGVKD. V was pared by 4 bases and J by 8 bases, with 2 bases of the junction left unmatched. The CDR3 reads CAISAGLAYEQFF. CDR3 sequence (DNA): TGTGCCATCAGTGCGGGACTAGCGTATGAGCAGTTCTTC.

The chain joins TRBV5-1 to TRBJ1-4; 7 bases are a match to TRBD1. The V and J ends lost 2 bases and 5 bases, in that order; junction bases with no gene match: 3. Germline V gives CDR1 SGHRS, CDR2 YFSETQ. This CDR3 has 14 amino acids. CDR3 loop: CASSLQGLNEKLFF. The CDR3 DNA reads as TGCGCCAGCAGCTTACAGGGGTTAAATGAAAAACTGTTTTTT.

This clone is a singleton in its sample. This rearrangement joins TRBV28 to TRBJ1-6; tentatively, D is TRBD1 (5 bases). Germline V gene sequence: CDR1 MDHEN, CDR2 SYDVKM. This CDR3 region has 14 residues. Trimming left V 4 bases short and J 9 bases short, with 13 bases between. CDR3 residues: CASSSRVQGSPLHF. Here the CDR3 DNA reads TGTGCCAGCAGTTCCCGGGTTCAGGGTTCACCCCTCCACTTT.

V is TRBV7-2 and J is TRBJ2-5; 7 nucleotides align to TRBD1. This CDR3 spans 15 amino acids. With 5 bases clipped from V and 2 bases from J, the junction kept 8 bases outside the gene matches. Germline CDR1 reads SGHTA; CDR2 reads FQGNSA. The CDR3 DNA sequence: TGTGCCAGCAGCCTCCGACAGGGTGGGCAAGAGACCCAGTACTTC. This translates into CASSLRQGGQETQYF.

This CDR3 reads CASSSSTGISNQPQHF. CDR3 sequence (DNA): TGTGCCAGCAGCTCCAGTACAGGGATTAGCAATCAGCCCCAGCATTTT. The chain carries TRBV28 and TRBJ1-5; tentatively, D is TRBD1 (6 bases). V gave up 6 bases and J gave up 0 bases, with 15 bases separating them. Germline CDR1 and CDR2: MDHEN and SYDVKM. CDR3 length equals 16 residues.

This clone was detected only a few times. The chain carries TRBV28 and TRBJ1-4, with D hard to call. Germline-derived CDR1 and CDR2 are MDHEN and SYDVKM. The ends were cut back, 6 bases at V and 9 bases at J, with 11 bases in the middle. The CDR3 is made up of 12 amino acids. The CDR3 region has the DNA TGTGCCAGCAGCCCCCCTAGGCAAAAACTGTTTTTT. This sequence encodes CASSPPRQKLFF.

The rearrangement joins TRBV10-1 to TRBJ2-2; 9 bases match TRBD1. Germline CDR1 reads WNHNN; CDR2 reads SYGVQD (reference sequence). V gave up 4 bases and J gave up 0 bases; unmatched junction bases: 0. This CDR3 spans 15 amino acids. CDR3 coding DNA: TGCGCCAGCAGTGGGACAGGGGCGAACACCGGGGAGCTGTTTTTT. The encoded protein is CASSGTGANTGELFF.

This chain's CDR3 is CASSQGPEQFF. CDR3 DNA: TGTGCCAGCTCACAAGGTCCAGAGCAGTTTTTT. The chain is built from TRBV18 and TRBJ1-4; D not resolved. The CDR3 covers 11 residues. Germline CDR1 and CDR2: KGHSH and LQKENI. Trimming took 4 bases from V and 16 from J, leaving 13 bases between them.

The chain carries TRBV10-3 and TRBJ1-2, with D possibly being TRBD1 (6 bases). V lost 2 bases to trimming and J lost 8 bases, with 18 bases between them. The CDR3 is 15 amino acids. Germline CDR1 ENHRY, CDR2 SYGVKD. The CDR3 is CAISETRQAEGGYTF. CDR3 nucleotide sequence: TGTGCCATCAGTGAGACTCGACAGGCAGAAGGGGGCTACACCTTC.

This rearrangement joins TRBV6-1 to TRBJ1-1; 10 nucleotides agree with TRBD1. The CDR3 loop spans 13 amino acids. J lost 3 bases, V lost 6 bases, and 1 base had no gene match. CDR1 and CDR2 from the germline V gene are MNHNS and SASEGT. As DNA, the CDR3 is TGTGCCAGCAGGACAGGGGGCGACACTGAAGCTTTCTTT. Its translation: CASRTGGDTEAFF.

The J gene is TRBJ2-7, the V gene TRBV5-1; the match to TRBD1 covers 11 bases. Germline lookup yields CDR1 SGHRS and CDR2 YFSETQ. V lost 4 bases, J lost 4 bases, and 7 bases stayed unmatched. The CDR3 covers 15 residues. CDR3 sequence (DNA): TGCGCCAGCAGCGCCGGGACAGGGGGTCTGTACGAGCAGTACTTC. Translated: CASSAGTGGLYEQYF.

The chain employs TRBV18 and TRBJ2-6; D is possibly TRBD1 or TRBD2 (7 bases each). The germline V gene encodes CDR1 KGHSH and CDR2 LQKENI. CDR3 length: 18 amino acids. V was shortened by 7 bases and J by 0 bases, with 19 bases between the two germline ends. The CDR3 DNA reads as TGTGCCAGCTTCCAGGGGGGGGCCCGCCACTCTGGGGCCAACGTCCTGACTTTC. Translated, it gives CASFQGGARHSGANVLTF. The full variable domain, completed using reference TRBV18 and TRBJ2-6, is NAGVMQNPRHLVRRRGQEARLRCSPMKGHSHVYWYRQLPEEGLKFMVYLQKENIIDESGMPKERFSAEFPKEGPSILRIQQVVRGDSAAYFCASFQGGARHSGANVLTFGAGSRLTVL.

V gene TRBV6-1 combines with J gene TRBJ2-7; 9 bases are a match to TRBD2. Germline CDR1 MNHNS, CDR2 SASEGT. The CDR3 has 13 amino acids. The V segment lost 8 bases and the J segment 7 bases; nucleotides outside the gene matches: 9. Here the CDR3 DNA reads TGTGCCAGCGGTAGACCTAGCGGGATTGAGCAGTACTTC. Its translation is CASGRPSGIEQYF.

V and J are TRBV19 and TRBJ1-5, with a tentative D call TRBD1 (6 bases). Trimming took off 7 bases at V and 6 bases at J, with 13 bases between the two ends. The CDR3 totals 13 residues. Germline-derived CDR1 and CDR2 are LNHDA and SQIVND (reference sequence). The CDR3 DNA follows: TGTGCCAGTACCGGGGGGCGAAGTCAGCCCCAGCATTTT. This encodes CASTGGRSQPQHF.

This clone has only one observation. This sample also contains other DNA sequences that code for the same CDR3. The rearrangement joins TRBV9 to TRBJ2-1; D unresolved. The CDR3 has 14 amino acids. In germline, CDR1 is SGDLS, CDR2 YYNGEE. Between the trimmed V and J ends, which lost 0 bases and 10 bases, there was a span of 14 bases. The CDR3 loop is CASSVGYRAWEQFF. The CDR3 nucleotides are TGTGCCAGCAGCGTAGGTTACAGAGCATGGGAGCAGTTCTTC.

A few counts support this clone. The chain has TRBV5-5 and TRBJ2-7; D call uncertain. Trimming pared 1 base from V and 6 bases from J, leaving 17 bases between. The CDR3 loop spans 15 amino acids. The V gene's germline CDR1 is SGHKS and CDR2 YYEKEE (reference sequence). CDR3 residues: CASSLRSVALSEQYF. The CDR3 region has the DNA TGTGCCAGCAGCTTGAGGAGCGTCGCCCTGAGCGAGCAGTACTTC.

This chain uses TRBV6-5 with TRBJ1-4; D possibly corresponds to TRBD1 (5 bases). Germline V gene lookup returns CDR1 MNHEY and CDR2 SVGAGI. With 6 bases removed from V and 7 bases from J, the gap between germline ends came to 15 bases. This CDR3 spans 14 amino acids. The CDR3 here is CASRKGLSSEKLFF. The CDR3 DNA follows: TGTGCCAGCAGGAAGGGGTTGTCGTCTGAAAAACTGTTTTTT.

The chain employs TRBV7-8 and TRBJ2-7; 9 nucleotides agree with TRBD2. The CDR3 has 12 residues. The V segment lost 5 bases and the J segment 12 bases; nucleotides outside the gene matches: 8. Germline assignment: CDR1 SGHVS and CDR2 FQNEAQ. The CDR3, as DNA: TGTGCCAGCAGCCTAAACAGCGGGAGGCTGTACTTC. Encoded protein: CASSLNSGRLYF.

The V call is TRBV28, the J call TRBJ2-4; a possible D gene is TRBD1 (6 bases). The germline V and J ends were trimmed by 5 bases and 0 bases, with 14 bases remaining between them. The CDR3 consists of 16 residues. Germline assignment: CDR1 MDHEN and CDR2 SYDVKM. CDR3 residues: CASSTTGTLAKNIQYF. In nucleotides, the CDR3 is TGTGCCAGCAGTACTACAGGGACCCTAGCCAAAAACATTCAGTACTTC.

The chain links TRBV19 to TRBJ2-3, with a tentative D call TRBD2 (6 bases). Deletions cut 7 bases from V and 1 base from J, with 18 bases between. The length of the CDR3 is 16 residues. Germline CDR1 is LNHDA and CDR2 is SQIVND (reference sequence). The CDR3: CASNRGSGGGTDTQYF. DNA for the CDR3: TGTGCCAGTAACAGAGGAAGCGGCGGGGGCACAGATACGCAGTATTTT.